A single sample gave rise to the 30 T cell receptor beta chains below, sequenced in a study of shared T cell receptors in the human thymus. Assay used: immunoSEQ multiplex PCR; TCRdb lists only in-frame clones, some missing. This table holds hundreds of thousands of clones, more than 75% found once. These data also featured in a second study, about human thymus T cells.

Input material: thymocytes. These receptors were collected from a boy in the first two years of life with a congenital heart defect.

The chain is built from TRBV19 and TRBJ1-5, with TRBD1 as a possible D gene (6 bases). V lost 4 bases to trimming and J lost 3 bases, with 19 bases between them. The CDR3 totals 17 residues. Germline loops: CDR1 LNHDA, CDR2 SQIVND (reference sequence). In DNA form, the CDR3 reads TGTGCCAGTAGTACAGGGGAGGGACGGATTTACAATCAGCCCCAGCATTTT. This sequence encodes CASSTGEGRIYNQPQHF.

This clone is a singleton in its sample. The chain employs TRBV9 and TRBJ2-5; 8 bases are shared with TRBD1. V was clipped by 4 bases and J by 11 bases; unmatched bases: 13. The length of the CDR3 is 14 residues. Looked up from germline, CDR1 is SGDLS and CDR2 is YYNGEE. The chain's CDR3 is CASSLGQGPAEQYF. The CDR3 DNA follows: TGTGCCAGCAGCTTAGGACAGGGCCCGGCGGAGCAGTACTTC.

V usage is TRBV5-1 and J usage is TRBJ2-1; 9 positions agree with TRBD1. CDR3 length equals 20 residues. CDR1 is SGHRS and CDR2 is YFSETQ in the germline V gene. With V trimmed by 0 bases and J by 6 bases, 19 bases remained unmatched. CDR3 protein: CASSLGAAGTGRIFSNEQFF. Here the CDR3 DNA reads TGCGCCAGCAGCTTGGGGGCCGCGGGGACAGGGCGAATATTTAGCAATGAGCAGTTCTTC.

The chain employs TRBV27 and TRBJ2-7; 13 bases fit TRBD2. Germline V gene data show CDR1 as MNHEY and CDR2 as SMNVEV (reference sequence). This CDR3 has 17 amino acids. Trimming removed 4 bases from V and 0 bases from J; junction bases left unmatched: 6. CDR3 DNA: TGTGCCAGCAGTTCCGGGACTAGCGGGACCAGCTCCTACGAGCAGTACTTC. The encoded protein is CASSSGTSGTSSYEQYF.

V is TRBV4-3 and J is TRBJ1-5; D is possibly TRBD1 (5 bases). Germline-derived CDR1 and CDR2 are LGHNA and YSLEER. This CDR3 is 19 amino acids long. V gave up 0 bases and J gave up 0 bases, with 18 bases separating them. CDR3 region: CASSQEVRAGSTSNQPQHF. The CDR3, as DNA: TGCGCCAGCAGCCAAGAGGTTCGGGCAGGGTCGACTAGCAATCAGCCCCAGCATTTT.

The CDR3 sequence is CASSQDGGLAEYNEQFF. Written as DNA, the CDR3 is TGTGCCAGCAGCCAAGATGGGGGACTAGCGGAATACAATGAGCAGTTCTTC. This chain links TRBV4-2 with TRBJ2-1; 11 bases match TRBD2. Germline CDR1 reads LGHNA; CDR2 reads YNFKEQ. Germline trimming cut 0 bases from V and 4 bases from J; bases unmatched to any gene: 5. This CDR3 has 17 amino acids.

The DNA of the CDR3 is TGTGCCCTAGCGGGAGACAACGCCGGGGAGCTGTTTTTT. This encodes CALAGDNAGELFF. This chain connects TRBV30 to TRBJ2-2; 10 bases align to TRBD2. The ends lost 8 bases at V and 6 bases at J; junction bases unmatched: 6. Germline V CDR1 and CDR2: GTSNPN, SVGIG (reference sequence). This CDR3 contains 13 residues.

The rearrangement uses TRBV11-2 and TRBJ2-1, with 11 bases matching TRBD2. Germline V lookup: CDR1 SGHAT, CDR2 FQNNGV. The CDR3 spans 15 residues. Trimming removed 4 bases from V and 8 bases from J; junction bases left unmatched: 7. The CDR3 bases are TGTGCCAGCAGCTCCAAGACTAGCGGGACTGATGAGCAGTTCTTC. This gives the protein CASSSKTSGTDEQFF.

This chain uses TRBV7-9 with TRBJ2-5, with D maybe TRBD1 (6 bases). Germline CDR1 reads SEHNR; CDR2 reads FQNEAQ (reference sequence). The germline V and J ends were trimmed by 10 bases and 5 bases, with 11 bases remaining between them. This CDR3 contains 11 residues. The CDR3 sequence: CAIQGGETQYF. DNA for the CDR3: TGTGCCATACAGGGTGGCGAGACCCAGTACTTC.

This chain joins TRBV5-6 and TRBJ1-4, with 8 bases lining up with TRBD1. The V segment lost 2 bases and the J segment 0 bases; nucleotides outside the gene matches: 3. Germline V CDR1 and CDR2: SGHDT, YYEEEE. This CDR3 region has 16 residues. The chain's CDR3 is CASSFGTGSTNEKLFF. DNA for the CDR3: TGTGCCAGCAGCTTCGGGACAGGCTCAACTAATGAAAAACTGTTTTTT.

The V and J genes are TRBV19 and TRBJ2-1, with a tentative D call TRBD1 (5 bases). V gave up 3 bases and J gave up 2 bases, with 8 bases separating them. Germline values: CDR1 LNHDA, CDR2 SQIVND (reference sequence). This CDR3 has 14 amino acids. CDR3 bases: TGTGCCAGTAGTATGACAGTGACCTACAATGAGCAGTTCTTC. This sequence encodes CASSMTVTYNEQFF.

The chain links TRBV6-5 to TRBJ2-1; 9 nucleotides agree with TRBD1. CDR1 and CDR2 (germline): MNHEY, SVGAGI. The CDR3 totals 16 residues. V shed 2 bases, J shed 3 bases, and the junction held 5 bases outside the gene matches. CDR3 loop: CASSYPTGGGYNEQFF. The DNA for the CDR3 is TGTGCCAGCAGTTACCCGACAGGGGGAGGCTACAATGAGCAGTTCTTC.

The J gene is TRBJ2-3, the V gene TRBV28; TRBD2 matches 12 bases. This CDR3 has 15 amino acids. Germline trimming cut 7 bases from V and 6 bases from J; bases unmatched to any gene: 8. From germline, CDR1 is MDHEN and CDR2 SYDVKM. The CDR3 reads CASTSGGAGTDTQYF. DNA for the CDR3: TGTGCCAGCACTAGCGGGGGGGCAGGAACGGATACGCAGTATTTT.

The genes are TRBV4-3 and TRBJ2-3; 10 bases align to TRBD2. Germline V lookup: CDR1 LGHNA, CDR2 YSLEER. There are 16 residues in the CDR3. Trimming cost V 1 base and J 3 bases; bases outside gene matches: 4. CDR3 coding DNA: TGCGCCAGCAGCCAAGTCGGTAGCGGGAGGACAGATACGCAGTATTTT. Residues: CASSQVGSGRTDTQYF.

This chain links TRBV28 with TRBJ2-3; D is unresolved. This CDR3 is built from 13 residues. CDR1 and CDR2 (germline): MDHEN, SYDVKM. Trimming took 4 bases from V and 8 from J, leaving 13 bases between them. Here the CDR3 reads CASSYFTYSTQYF. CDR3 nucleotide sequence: TGTGCCAGCAGTTACTTTACCTATTCTACGCAGTATTTT.

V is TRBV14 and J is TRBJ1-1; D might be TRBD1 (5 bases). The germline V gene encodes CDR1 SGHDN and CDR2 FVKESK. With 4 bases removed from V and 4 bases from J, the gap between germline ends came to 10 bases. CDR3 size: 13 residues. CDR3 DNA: TGTGCCAGCAGCCGAAGGGGTCCCACTGAAGCTTTCTTT. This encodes CASSRRGPTEAFF.

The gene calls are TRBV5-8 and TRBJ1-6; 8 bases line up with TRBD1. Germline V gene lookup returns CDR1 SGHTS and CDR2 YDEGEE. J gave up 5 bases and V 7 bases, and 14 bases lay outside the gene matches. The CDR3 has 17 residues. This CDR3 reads CASLKRAKQGDNSPLHF. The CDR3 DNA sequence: TGTGCCAGCCTCAAGAGAGCAAAACAGGGGGATAATTCACCCCTCCACTTT. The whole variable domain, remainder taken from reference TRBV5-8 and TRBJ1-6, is EAGVTQSPTHLIKTRGQQATLRCSPISGHTSVYWYQQALGLGLQFLLWYDEGEERNRGNFPPRFSGRQFPNYSSELNVNALELEDSALYLCASLKRAKQGDNSPLHFGNGTRLTVT.

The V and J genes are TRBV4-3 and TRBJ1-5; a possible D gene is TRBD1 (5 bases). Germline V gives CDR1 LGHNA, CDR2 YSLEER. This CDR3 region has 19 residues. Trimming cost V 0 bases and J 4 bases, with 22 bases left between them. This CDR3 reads CASSQDRGGEATKNQPQHF. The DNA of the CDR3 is TGCGCCAGCAGCCAAGATAGGGGCGGGGAGGCGACTAAAAATCAGCCCCAGCATTTT.

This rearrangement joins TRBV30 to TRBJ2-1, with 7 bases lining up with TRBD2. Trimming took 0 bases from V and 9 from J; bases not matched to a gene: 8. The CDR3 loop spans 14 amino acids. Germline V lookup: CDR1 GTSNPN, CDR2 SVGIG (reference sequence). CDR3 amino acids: CAWSVRAGESEQFF. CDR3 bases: TGTGCCTGGAGTGTACGGGCGGGAGAGAGTGAGCAGTTCTTC.

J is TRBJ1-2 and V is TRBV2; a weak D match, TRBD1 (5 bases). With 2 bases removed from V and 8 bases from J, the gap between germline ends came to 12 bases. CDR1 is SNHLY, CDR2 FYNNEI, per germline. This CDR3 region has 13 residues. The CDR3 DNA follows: TGTGCCAGCAGTGAAAAGACAGTAGGCGGCTACACCTTC. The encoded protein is CASSEKTVGGYTF.

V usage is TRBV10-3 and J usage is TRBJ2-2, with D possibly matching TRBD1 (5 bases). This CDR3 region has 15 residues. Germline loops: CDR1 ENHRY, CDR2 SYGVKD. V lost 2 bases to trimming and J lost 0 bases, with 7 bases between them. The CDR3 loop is CAISETGSNTGELFF. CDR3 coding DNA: TGTGCCATCAGTGAGACAGGCTCGAACACCGGGGAGCTGTTTTTT.

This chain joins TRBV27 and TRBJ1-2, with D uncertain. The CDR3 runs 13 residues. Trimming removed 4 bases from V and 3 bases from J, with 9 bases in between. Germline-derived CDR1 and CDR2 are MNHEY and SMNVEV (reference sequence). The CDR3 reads CASSSEKYYGYTF. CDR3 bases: TGTGCCAGCAGTTCCGAGAAATACTATGGCTACACCTTC.

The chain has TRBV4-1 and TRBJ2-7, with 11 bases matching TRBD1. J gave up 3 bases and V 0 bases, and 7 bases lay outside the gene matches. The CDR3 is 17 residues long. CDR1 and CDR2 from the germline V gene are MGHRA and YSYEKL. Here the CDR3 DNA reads TGCGCCAGCAGCCAAGATCCGGGGACAGGGGGTTTCTACGAGCAGTACTTC. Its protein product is CASSQDPGTGGFYEQYF.

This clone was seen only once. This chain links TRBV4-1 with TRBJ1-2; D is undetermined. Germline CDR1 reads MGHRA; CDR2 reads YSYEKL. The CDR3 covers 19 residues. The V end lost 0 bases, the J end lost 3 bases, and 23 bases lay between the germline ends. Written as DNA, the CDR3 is TGCGCCAGCAGCCAAGATGGATATCCGTGGAATAGCTGGGACTATGGCTACACCTTC. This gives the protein CASSQDGYPWNSWDYGYTF.

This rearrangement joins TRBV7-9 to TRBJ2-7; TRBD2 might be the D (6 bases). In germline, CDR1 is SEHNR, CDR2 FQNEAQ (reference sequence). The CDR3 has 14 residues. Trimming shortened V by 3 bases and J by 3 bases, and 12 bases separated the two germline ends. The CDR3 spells CASSLSGESYEQYF. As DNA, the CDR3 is TGTGCCAGCAGCTTGTCGGGGGAAAGCTACGAGCAGTACTTC. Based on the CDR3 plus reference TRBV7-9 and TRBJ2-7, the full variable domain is DTGVSQNPRHKITKRGQNVTFRCDPISEHNRLYWYRQTLGQGPEFLTYFQNEAQLEKSRLLSDRFSAERPKGSFSTLEIQRTEQGDSAMYLCASSLSGESYEQYFGPGTRLTVT.

The CDR3 coding sequence is TGTGCCAGCAGATCGGCGGGCGGGGGGGCCTGCGAGCAGTACTTC. Translating gives CASRSAGGGACEQYF. V usage is TRBV28 and J usage is TRBJ2-7; 9 nucleotides agree with TRBD2. Germline V CDR1 and CDR2: MDHEN, SYDVKM. J was trimmed by 6 bases and V by 6 bases; bases with no gene match: 12. The CDR3 is 15 residues long.

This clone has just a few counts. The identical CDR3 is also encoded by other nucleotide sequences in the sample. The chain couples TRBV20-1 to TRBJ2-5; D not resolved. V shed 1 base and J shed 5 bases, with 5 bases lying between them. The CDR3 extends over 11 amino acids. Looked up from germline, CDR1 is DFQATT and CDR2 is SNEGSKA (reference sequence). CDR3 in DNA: TGCAGTGCTAGAGCACAGGAGACCCAGTACTTC. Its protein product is CSARAQETQYF.

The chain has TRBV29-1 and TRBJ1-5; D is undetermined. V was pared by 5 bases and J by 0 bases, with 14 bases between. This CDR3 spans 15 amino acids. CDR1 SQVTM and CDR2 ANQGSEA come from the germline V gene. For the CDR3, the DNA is TGCAGCGTTAGATTAGGAGGGAATAGCAATCAGCCCCAGCATTTT. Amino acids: CSVRLGGNSNQPQHF.

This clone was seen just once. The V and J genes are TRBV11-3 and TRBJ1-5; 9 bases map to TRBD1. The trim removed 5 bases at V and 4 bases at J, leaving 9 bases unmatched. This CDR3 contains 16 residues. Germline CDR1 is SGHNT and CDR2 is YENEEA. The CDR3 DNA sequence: TGTGCCAGCAGCCCCCCCCGGGACAGGGTTAATCAGCCCCAGCATTTT. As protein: CASSPPRDRVNQPQHF.

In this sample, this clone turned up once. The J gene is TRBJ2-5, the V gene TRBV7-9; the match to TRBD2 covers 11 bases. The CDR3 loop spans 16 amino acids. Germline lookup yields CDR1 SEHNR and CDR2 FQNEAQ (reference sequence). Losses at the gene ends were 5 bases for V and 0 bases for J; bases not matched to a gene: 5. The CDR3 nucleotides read TGTGCCAGCAGCCGCGTAGCGGGAGGGAACCAAGAGACCCAGTACTTC. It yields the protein CASSRVAGGNQETQYF.